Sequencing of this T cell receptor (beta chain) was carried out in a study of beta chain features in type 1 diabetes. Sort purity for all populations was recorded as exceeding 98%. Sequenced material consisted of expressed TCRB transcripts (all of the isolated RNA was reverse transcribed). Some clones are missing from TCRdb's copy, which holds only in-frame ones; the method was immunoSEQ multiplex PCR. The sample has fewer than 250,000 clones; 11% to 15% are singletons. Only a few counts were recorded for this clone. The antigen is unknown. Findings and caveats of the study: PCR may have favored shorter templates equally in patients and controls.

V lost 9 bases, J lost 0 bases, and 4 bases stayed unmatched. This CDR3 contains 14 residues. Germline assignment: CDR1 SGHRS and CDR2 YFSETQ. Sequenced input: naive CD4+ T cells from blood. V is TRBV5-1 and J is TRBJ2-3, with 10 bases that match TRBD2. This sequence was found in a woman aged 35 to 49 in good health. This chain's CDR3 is CATTSGASTDTQYF. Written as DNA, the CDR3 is TGCGCCACCACTAGCGGGGCGAGCACAGATACGCAGTATTTT.